The next 28 T cell receptor beta chains were all read from a single sample in a study of CD8+CD57+ T cells in acquired aplastic anemia. Genomic DNA, serving as template, underwent TCR beta VDJ and CDR3 profiling. One entry per CDR3 protein results from TCRdb running MiXCR on the reads. This sample has roughly 300,000 distinct CDR3 sequences, with 50% to 70% found just once. Sequenced input: sorted CD4+, CD8+, or CD8+CD57+ T cells (not recorded which) from PBMCs. The receptors derive from a human donor with severe aplastic anemia or a healthy control (not recorded which).

CDR3 region: CATSPGANTEAFF. CDR3 coding DNA: TGTGCCACCTCCCCGGGGGCGAACACTGAAGCTTTCTTT. J is TRBJ1-1 and V is TRBV15; weak D call: TRBD1 (6 bases). The germline V gene encodes CDR1 LNHNV and CDR2 YYDKDF (reference sequence). The CDR3 extends over 13 amino acids. Trimming stripped 8 bases from V and 1 base from J, with 11 bases between.

In its sample, this clonotype was seen many times. The gene calls are TRBV20-1 and TRBJ1-4; possible D gene TRBD1, 5 bases. In germline, CDR1 is DFQATT, CDR2 SNEGSKA (reference sequence). The ends were cut back, 3 bases at V and 10 bases at J, with 18 bases in the middle. The CDR3 has 14 amino acids. In nucleotides, the CDR3 is TGCAGTGCTAGCGCCCACCCCCGGGGCCGAAAACTGTTTTTT. Its translation: CSASAHPRGRKLFF.

CDR3 coding DNA: TGCGCCAGCAATCCGGGAAGGGGGCCGAACGAGCAGTACTTC. Translation: CASNPGRGPNEQYF. V usage is TRBV5-1 and J usage is TRBJ2-7; TRBD1 aligns across 7 bases. The junction had 11 bases not matched to a gene; V was cut back by 6 bases and J by 5 bases. CDR1 SGHRS and CDR2 YFSETQ come from the germline V gene. The CDR3 has 14 amino acids. The full variable domain, in which reference TRBV5-1 and TRBJ2-7 provide the parts outside the CDR3, is KAGVTQTPRYLIKTRGQQVTLSCSPISGHRSVSWYQQTPGQGLQFLFEYFSETQRNKGNFPGRFSGRQFSNSRSEMNVSTLELGDSALYLCASNPGRGPNEQYFGPGTRLTVT.

In its sample, this clonotype was seen once. V and J are TRBV20-1 and TRBJ2-7; D gene ambiguous. The germline CDR1 and CDR2 sequences are DFQATT and SNEGSKA (reference sequence). V was shortened by 2 bases and J by 3 bases, with 8 bases between the two germline ends. This CDR3 is 12 amino acids long. The CDR3 DNA is TGCAGTGCTAGACCTAACAACTACGAGCAGTACTTC. Amino acid sequence: CSARPNNYEQYF.

Here the CDR3 DNA reads TGTGCCAGCAGCTTAGCGCCGGCGCAGCCCCCAGATACGCAGTATTTT. It codes for CASSLAPAQPPDTQYF. The V call is TRBV7-2, the J call TRBJ2-3; D gene unclear. Trimming removed 0 bases at V and 4 bases at J, with 14 bases between. The germline V gene has CDR1 SGHTA and CDR2 FQGNSA. The CDR3 sequence is 16 residues long. Full variable domain (missing parts from reference TRBV7-2 and TRBJ2-3): GAGVSQSPSNKVTEKGKDVELRCDPISGHTALYWYRQSLGQGLEFLIYFQGNSAPDKSGLPSDRFSAERTGGSVSTLTIQRTQQEDSAVYLCASSLAPAQPPDTQYFGPGTRLTVL.

V gene TRBV11-2 combines with J gene TRBJ1-2; 12 nucleotides agree with TRBD1. Per the germline V gene, CDR1 is SGHAT and CDR2 is FQNNGV. Trimming took 6 bases from V and 4 from J; bases not matched to a gene: 9. The CDR3 loop spans 16 amino acids. This chain's CDR3 is CASSHRDRGLVYGYTF. The CDR3 coding sequence is TGTGCCAGCAGTCATCGGGACAGGGGGCTTGTCTATGGCTACACCTTC.

As concerns this clonotype: One end of the junction varies from germline; a read error may be responsible. The chain combines TRBV29-1 with TRBJ1-2; TRBD1 matches 7 bases. Per the germline V gene, CDR1 is SQVTM and CDR2 is ANQGSEA. The CDR3 has 12 residues. The CDR3 region has the DNA TGCAGCGTCGAAGGGGGCGGATTAGGCTACATCTTC. Protein product: CSVEGGGLGYIF.

This clonotype occurred many times. The rearrangement links TRBV29-1 to TRBJ2-7; D gene unclear. The V end was cut by 5 bases, the J end by 5 bases, with 13 bases between. CDR3 length equals 12 residues. Germline V gene lookup returns CDR1 SQVTM and CDR2 ANQGSEA. CDR3 loop: CSVNRGFDEQYF. The CDR3 DNA follows: TGCAGCGTTAACCGTGGTTTCGACGAGCAGTACTTC.

The rearrangement links TRBV6-5 to TRBJ1-1, with D unclear. Germline V gene data show CDR1 as MNHEY and CDR2 as SVGAGI. The CDR3 has 14 residues. With 8 bases removed from V and 1 base from J, the gap between germline ends came to 14 bases. In nucleotides, the CDR3 is TGTGCCAGCCATACCCGGGGTGCGAACACTGAAGCTTTCTTT. This sequence encodes CASHTRGANTEAFF.

The table lists this clonotype with many counts. CDR3 sequence reads: CSVDGGGAAETQYF. As DNA, the CDR3 is TGCAGCGTTGACGGCGGGGGGGCCGCAGAGACCCAGTACTTC. This sequence joins TRBV29-1 and TRBJ2-5; 9 bases are a match to TRBD2. Trimming at V came to 3 bases and at J to 4 bases, leaving 6 bases not matched to a gene. The CDR3 runs 14 residues. CDR1 is SQVTM and CDR2 is ANQGSEA in the germline V gene.

With regard to this clonotype: Being one base from a much bigger clone, this may be a read error. The V gene is TRBV9, the J gene TRBJ1-2; D uncertain. The length of the CDR3 is 13 residues. The V gene's germline CDR1 is SGDLS and CDR2 YYNGEE. V lost 7 bases to trimming and J lost 7 bases, with 17 bases between them. CDR3: CASSPPGGFGYTF. CDR3 DNA: TGTGCCAGCTCACCGCCCGGCGGGTTTGGCTACACCTTC. Full variable domain (outside the CDR3, taken from reference TRBV9 and TRBJ1-2): DSGVTQTPKHLITATGQRVTLRCSPRSGDLSVYWYQQSLDQGLQFLIQYYNGEERAKGNILERFSAQQFPDLHSELNLSSLELGDSALYFCASSPPGGFGYTFGSGTRLTVV.

This clonotype was observed a handful of times. The rearrangement joins TRBV7-6 to TRBJ2-7; a possible D gene is TRBD2 (5 bases). Germline lookup yields CDR1 SGHVS and CDR2 FNYEAQ. V gave up 2 bases and J gave up 6 bases, with 17 bases separating them. This CDR3 region has 15 residues. The CDR3 protein is CASSLLGLGKGEQYF. In DNA form, the CDR3 reads TGTGCCAGCAGCTTACTCGGGCTCGGGAAGGGCGAGCAGTACTTC.

The rearrangement joins TRBV24-1 to TRBJ1-2, with D tentatively TRBD1 (5 bases). Trimming pared 3 bases from V and 6 bases from J, leaving 13 bases between. Germline assignment: CDR1 KGHDR and CDR2 SFDVKD. This CDR3 has 14 amino acids. The CDR3 DNA sequence: TGTGCCACCAGTGATCAACCTCAGGGCAATGGCTACACCTTC. It translates to CATSDQPQGNGYTF.

The chain combines TRBV15 with TRBJ2-7; D is unclear. This CDR3 is 15 amino acids long. V was cut by 0 bases and J by 6 bases, with 15 bases left in between. Germline CDR1 LNHNV, CDR2 YYDKDF (reference sequence). CDR3 in DNA: TGTGCCACCAGCAGAGATTCACTGGGGTTCGGCGAGCAGTACTTC. Encoded protein: CATSRDSLGFGEQYF.

The V gene is TRBV20-1, the J gene TRBJ2-5, with 8 bases aligning to TRBD2. Germline V gene sequence: CDR1 DFQATT, CDR2 SNEGSKA (reference sequence). The V and J ends lost 0 bases and 4 bases, in that order; junction bases with no gene match: 4. This CDR3 contains 14 residues. The DNA for the CDR3 is TGCAGTGCTAGAGATGCGGGGGGCATAGAGACCCAGTACTTC. Protein product: CSARDAGGIETQYF.

V and J are TRBV2 and TRBJ2-7, with D tentatively TRBD1 or TRBD2 (6 bases each). CDR1 SNHLY and CDR2 FYNNEI come from the germline V gene. The CDR3 sequence is 16 residues long. V shed 7 bases and J shed 7 bases, with 26 bases lying between them. The CDR3 nucleotides read TGTGCCAGCATGGGGGTAGGGGGGTCACAATACAATGAGCAGTACTTC. Translated, it gives CASMGVGGSQYNEQYF.

There are a few counts of this clonotype. V gene TRBV20-1 combines with J gene TRBJ1-1; D remains unclear. The CDR3 has 12 residues. V dropped 5 bases and J dropped 2 bases, with 9 bases sitting between them. CDR1 and CDR2 (germline): DFQATT, SNEGSKA (reference sequence). CDR3 loop: CSARHQNTEAFF. In nucleotides, the CDR3 is TGCAGTGCTCGACACCAAAACACTGAAGCTTTCTTT.

This chain connects TRBV2 to TRBJ1-5; a weak D match, TRBD1 (6 bases). Trimming took off 6 bases at V and 8 bases at J, with 20 bases between the two ends. This CDR3 region has 15 residues. Looked up from germline, CDR1 is SNHLY and CDR2 is FYNNEI. The CDR3 DNA is TGTGCCAGCAGGGCCGGGGGGCTCTTAAGGGAGCCCCAGCATTTT. It codes for CASRAGGLLREPQHF. The variable domain in full, with the rest retrieved from reference TRBV2 and TRBJ1-5, is EPEVTQTPSHQVTQMGQEVILRCVPISNHLYFYWYRQILGQKVEFLVSFYNNEISEKSEIFDDQFSVERPDGSNFTLKIRSTKLEDSAMYFCASRAGGLLREPQHFGDGTRLSIL.

V usage is TRBV15 and J usage is TRBJ1-4; no firm D call. V dropped 5 bases and J dropped 10 bases, with 11 bases sitting between them. This CDR3 has 12 amino acids. Germline lookup yields CDR1 LNHNV and CDR2 YYDKDF (reference sequence). The CDR3 loop reads CATSVSGGKLFF. The CDR3 nucleotides are TGTGCCACCAGCGTCTCTGGAGGAAAACTGTTTTTT.

V is TRBV2 and J is TRBJ2-1, with D perhaps assigned TRBD1 or TRBD2 (5 bases each). V gave up 6 bases and J gave up 8 bases, with 17 bases separating them. CDR1 and CDR2 from the germline V gene are SNHLY and FYNNEI. The length of the CDR3 is 14 residues. In nucleotides, the CDR3 is TGTGCCAGCAGGACGCGGGTAGTGGGGCATGAGCAGTTCTTC. Translating it yields CASRTRVVGHEQFF.

The rearrangement links TRBV25-1 to TRBJ2-7; 7 bases are shared with TRBD1. The V gene end was trimmed by 3 bases and the J gene end by 2 bases; junction bases not matched to a gene: 1. The germline CDR1 and CDR2 sequences are MGHDK and SYGVNS. The CDR3 covers 13 residues. CDR3 sequence (DNA): TGTGCCAGCAGTGATGGACAGGCCTACGAGCAGTACTTC. This gives the protein CASSDGQAYEQYF.

The CDR3 DNA follows: TGTGCCAGTAGGCTGACAGGGGGCGATTCACCCCTCCACTTT. It codes for CASRLTGGDSPLHF. The rearrangement links TRBV19 to TRBJ1-6, with 10 bases aligning to TRBD1. Germline V lookup: CDR1 LNHDA, CDR2 SQIVND (reference sequence). The CDR3 extends over 14 amino acids. V gave up 6 bases and J gave up 8 bases; unmatched junction bases: 4.

Note on this clonotype: At one boundary the junction diverges from the germline segment, which might be a read error. The rearrangement joins TRBV5-1 to TRBJ2-5; TRBD2 might be the D (5 bases). In germline, CDR1 is SGHRS, CDR2 YFSETQ. The CDR3 runs 13 residues. The CDR3 sequence: CASSYPEAGTQYF. Here the CDR3 DNA reads TGTGCCAGCAGTTACCCGGAGGCAGGGACCCAGTACTTC.

This clonotype was seen a few times. A read error may produce the germline difference seen at one junction end. The V call is TRBV7-9, the J call TRBJ2-2; possibly TRBD1 for D (6 bases). In germline, CDR1 is SEHNR, CDR2 FQNEAQ (reference sequence). The CDR3 length is 15 residues. The CDR3 nucleotides are TGTGCCAGCAGCTTATGGGGGCCTAACACCGGGGAGCTGCTTTTT. This sequence encodes CASSLWGPNTGELLF.

This clonotype has only one observation. Since the CDR3 does not end with the conserved phenylalanine or tryptophan, this likely comes from a read error. The V and J genes are TRBV10-3 and TRBJ2-1, with D perhaps being TRBD1 or TRBD2 (5 bases each). The CDR3 totals 14 residues. V lost 6 bases and J lost 6, with 15 bases in between. The germline CDR1 and CDR2 sequences are ENHRY and SYGVKD. This CDR3 is CAIRGQERGNEQFL. As DNA, the CDR3 is TGTGCCATCAGGGGTCAGGAGAGGGGCAATGAGCAGTTCCTC.

This chain links TRBV20-1 with TRBJ2-2, with D possibly TRBD2 on 5 matching bases. The ends were cut back, 2 bases at V and 0 bases at J, with 13 bases in the middle. CDR1 and CDR2 from the germline V gene are DFQATT and SNEGSKA (reference sequence). The CDR3 contains 16 residues. CDR3 in amino acids: CSARRRGAANTGELFF. The CDR3 DNA sequence: TGCAGTGCTAGACGCCGGGGAGCTGCGAACACCGGGGAGCTGTTTTTT.

This clonotype was counted at least ten times. The rearrangement uses TRBV6-5 and TRBJ2-7; the D gene is possibly TRBD2 (6 bases). The CDR3 consists of 13 residues. V lost 6 bases and J 9 bases, leaving 18 bases between the germline ends. The V gene's germline CDR1 is MNHEY and CDR2 SVGAGI. The CDR3: CASRRTTDTSQYF. The CDR3 DNA follows: TGTGCCAGCAGGCGGACTACCGATACGTCGCAGTACTTC.

This chain joins TRBV20-1 and TRBJ2-7; 7 bases fit TRBD2. This CDR3 contains 15 residues. The J segment lost 1 base and the V segment lost 6 bases, leaving 12 bases of the junction unmatched. Germline-derived CDR1 and CDR2 are DFQATT and SNEGSKA (reference sequence). The CDR3 region is CSARLMAGVSYEQYF. The CDR3, as DNA: TGCAGTGCCCGACTGATGGCGGGAGTTTCCTACGAGCAGTACTTC.